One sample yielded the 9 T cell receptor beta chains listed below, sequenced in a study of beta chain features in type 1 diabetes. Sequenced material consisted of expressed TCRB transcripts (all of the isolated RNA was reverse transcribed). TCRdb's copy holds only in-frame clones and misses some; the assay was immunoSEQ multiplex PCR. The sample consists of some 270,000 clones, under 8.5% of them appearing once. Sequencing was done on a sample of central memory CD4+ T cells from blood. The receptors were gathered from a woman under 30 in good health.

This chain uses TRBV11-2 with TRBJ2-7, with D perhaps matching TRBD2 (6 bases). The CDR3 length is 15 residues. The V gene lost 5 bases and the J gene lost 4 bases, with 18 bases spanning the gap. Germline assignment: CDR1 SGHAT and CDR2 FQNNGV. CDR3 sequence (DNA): TGTGCCAGCAGCAGTCCACGGGAGAGGTTGTACGAGCAGTACTTC. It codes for CASSSPRERLYEQYF.

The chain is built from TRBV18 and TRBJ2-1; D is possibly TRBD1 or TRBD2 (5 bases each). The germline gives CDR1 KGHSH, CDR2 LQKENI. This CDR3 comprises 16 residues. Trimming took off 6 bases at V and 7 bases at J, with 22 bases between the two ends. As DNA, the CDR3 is TGTGCCAGCTCCATGGATCAGGGAGCGATTGGGAATGAGCAGTTCTTC. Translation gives CASSMDQGAIGNEQFF. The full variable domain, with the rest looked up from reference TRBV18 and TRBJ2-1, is NAGVMQNPRHLVRRRGQEARLRCSPMKGHSHVYWYRQLPEEGLKFMVYLQKENIIDESGMPKERFSAEFPKEGPSILRIQQVVRGDSAAYFCASSMDQGAIGNEQFFGPGTRLTVL.

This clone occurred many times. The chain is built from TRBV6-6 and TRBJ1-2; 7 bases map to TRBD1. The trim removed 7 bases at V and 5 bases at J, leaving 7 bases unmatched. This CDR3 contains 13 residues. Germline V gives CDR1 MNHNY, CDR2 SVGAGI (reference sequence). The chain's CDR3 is CASNPTGEYGYTF. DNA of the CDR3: TGTGCCAGCAATCCCACAGGGGAATATGGCTACACCTTC.

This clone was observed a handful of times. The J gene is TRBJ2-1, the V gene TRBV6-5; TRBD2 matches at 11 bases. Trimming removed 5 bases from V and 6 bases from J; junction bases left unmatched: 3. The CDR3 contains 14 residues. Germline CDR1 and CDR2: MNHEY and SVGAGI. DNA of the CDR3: TGTGCCAGCAGTAAGGGACTAGCGGCCAATGAGCAGTTCTTC. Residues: CASSKGLAANEQFF.

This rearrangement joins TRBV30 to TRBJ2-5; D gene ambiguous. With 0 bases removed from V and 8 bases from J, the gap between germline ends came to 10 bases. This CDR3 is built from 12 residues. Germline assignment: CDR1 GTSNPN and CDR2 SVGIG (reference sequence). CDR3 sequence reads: CAWSVTMKTQYF. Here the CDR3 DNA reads TGTGCCTGGAGTGTAACAATGAAAACCCAGTACTTC.

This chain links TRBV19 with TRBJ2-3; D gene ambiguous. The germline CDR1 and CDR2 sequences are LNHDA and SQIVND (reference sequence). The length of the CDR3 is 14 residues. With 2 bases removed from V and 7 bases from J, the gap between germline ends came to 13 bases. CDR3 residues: CASSIRVAVNTQYF. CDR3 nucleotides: TGTGCCAGTAGTATAAGGGTAGCAGTAAATACGCAGTATTTT.

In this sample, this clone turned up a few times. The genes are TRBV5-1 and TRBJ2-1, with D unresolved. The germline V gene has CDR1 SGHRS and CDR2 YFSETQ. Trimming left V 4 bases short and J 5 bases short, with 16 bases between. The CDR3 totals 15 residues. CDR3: CASSPLPPPNNEQFF. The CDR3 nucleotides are TGCGCCAGCAGCCCGCTTCCCCCCCCCAACAATGAGCAGTTCTTC.

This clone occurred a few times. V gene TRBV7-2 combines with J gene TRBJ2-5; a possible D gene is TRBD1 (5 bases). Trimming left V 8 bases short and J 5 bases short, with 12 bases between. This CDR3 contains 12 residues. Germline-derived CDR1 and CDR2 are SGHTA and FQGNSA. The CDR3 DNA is TGTGCCAGCTGTCCAGCAGGGGAGACCCAGTACTTC. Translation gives CASCPAGETQYF.

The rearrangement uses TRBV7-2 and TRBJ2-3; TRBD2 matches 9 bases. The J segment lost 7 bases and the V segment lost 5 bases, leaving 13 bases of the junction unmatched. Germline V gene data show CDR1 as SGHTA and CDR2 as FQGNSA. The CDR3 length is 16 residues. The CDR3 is CASSPRDGTSMHTQYF. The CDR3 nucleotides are TGTGCCAGCAGCCCCCGCGATGGGACTAGCATGCATACGCAGTATTTT. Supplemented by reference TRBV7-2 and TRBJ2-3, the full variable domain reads GAGVSQSPSNKVTEKGKDVELRCDPISGHTALYWYRQSLGQGLEFLIYFQGNSAPDKSGLPSDRFSAERTGGSVSTLTIQRTQQEDSAVYLCASSPRDGTSMHTQYFGPGTRLTVL.